This entry is about one T cell receptor (beta chain). One end of the junction does not line up with germline, which may come from a read error. TCRbeta libraries were built with three rounds of nested PCR, modified from ARM-PCR. TCRdb redid the calling of the multiplex PCR reads with MiXCR, one entry per CDR3 protein. The data contain 44,000 or so distinct CDR3 sequences, roughly 60% of them seen just once; the ten biggest clones take up 15% to 20%. The CDR3 totals 14 residues. Germline V gene lookup returns CDR1 SGHNT and CDR2 YENEEA. The sample belongs to a study of tumor and adjacent non-tumor tissue in lung cancer. RNA was extracted from bulk tissue without any cell sorting. The normal lung tissue was taken more than 3 cm from the tumor edge.

The TCR originated in a woman aged 40 to 49 with non-small cell lung cancer. The chain combines TRBV11-3 with TRBJ2-3; no reliable D call. Material: distant non-tumor lung tissue. The CDR3 reads CASSSLSLSDTQYF. CDR3 DNA: TGTGCCAGCAGCTCCTTGAGTCTCTCAGATACACAGTATTTT.